These 10 T cell receptor beta chains originate from one sample sequenced in a study of shared clonotypes between healthy human individuals. Clones were read by immunoSEQ multiplex PCR, and TCRdb kept only the in-frame ones, dropping some. The sample holds 450,000 to 600,000 clones, 60% to 85% seen once. Source material: PBMCs. These receptors were obtained from a woman between 40 and 55 years old in good health. Some clones in this sample may be carry-over from other donors' samples.

This clone was detected a few times. The germline gene is not matched at one end of the junction; a read error may be the cause. The gene calls are TRBV7-7 and TRBJ2-7; TRBD2 might be the D (6 bases). CDR3 size: 15 residues. Looked up from germline, CDR1 is SSHAT and CDR2 is FNYEAQ (reference sequence). CDR3 sequence reads: CASSLGTGASYEQYF. Written as DNA, the CDR3 is TGTGCTAGCAGCTTAGGGACGGGAGCCTCCTACGAGCAGTACTTC.

The rearrangement joins TRBV14 to TRBJ2-1; 8 bases are a match to TRBD2. This CDR3 is built from 14 residues. Germline CDR1 reads SGHDN; CDR2 reads FVKESK. J was trimmed by 7 bases and V by 5 bases; bases with no gene match: 7. CDR3 sequence reads: CASSKAGVRNEQFF. CDR3 bases: TGTGCCAGCAGCAAAGCGGGAGTAAGGAATGAGCAGTTCTTC.

The chain recombines TRBV7-2 with TRBJ2-2; D possibly corresponds to TRBD2 (5 bases). The CDR3 extends over 15 amino acids. CDR1 and CDR2 (germline): SGHTA, FQGNSA. The ends were cut back, 3 bases at V and 1 base at J, with 9 bases in the middle. The CDR3 region has the DNA TGTGCCAGCAGCTTGCGAAGCGGGAACACCGGGGAGCTGTTTTTT. Its translation: CASSLRSGNTGELFF.

The chain combines TRBV10-3 with TRBJ2-5, with no clear D. This CDR3 has 12 residues. The V end was cut by 6 bases, the J end by 2 bases, with 7 bases between. CDR1 ENHRY and CDR2 SYGVKD come from the germline V gene. This CDR3 is CAIRGQQETQYF. For the CDR3, the DNA is TGTGCCATCAGGGGCCAACAAGAGACCCAGTACTTC.

A few counts support this clone. The chain is built from TRBV2 and TRBJ1-1; D remains ambiguous. Germline CDR1 SNHLY, CDR2 FYNNEI. The CDR3 is made up of 13 amino acids. V gave up 3 bases and J gave up 4 bases, with 9 bases separating them. The CDR3 DNA is TGTGCCAGCAGTGAGTGGGAGGTCACTGAAGCTTTCTTT. It is translated as CASSEWEVTEAFF.

The chain couples TRBV11-3 to TRBJ2-5; TRBD1 might be the D (5 bases). The V gene's germline CDR1 is SGHNT and CDR2 YENEEA. V was shortened by 6 bases and J by 4 bases, with 15 bases between the two germline ends. This CDR3 region has 14 residues. CDR3 in DNA: TGTGCCAGCAGTCCTGGGGCCGAGGCAGAGACCCAGTACTTC. Translating gives CASSPGAEAETQYF.

This clone has a single count. The rearrangement links TRBV30 to TRBJ2-5; D is perhaps TRBD1 (6 bases). The CDR3 contains 14 residues. V lost 3 bases and J 5 bases, leaving 16 bases between the germline ends. The germline CDR1 and CDR2 sequences are GTSNPN and SVGIG (reference sequence). CDR3 loop: CAWSADRVAETQYF. DNA of the CDR3: TGTGCCTGGAGCGCGGACAGAGTGGCGGAGACCCAGTACTTC.

J is TRBJ2-1 and V is TRBV2; the D gene could be TRBD1 or TRBD2 (5 bases each). The CDR3 has 14 amino acids. With 7 bases removed from V and 6 bases from J, the gap between germline ends came to 16 bases. The germline CDR1 and CDR2 sequences are SNHLY and FYNNEI. Written as DNA, the CDR3 is TGTGCCAGCATCCCCCGGGACCGAGGCAATGAGCAGTTCTTC. Encoded protein: CASIPRDRGNEQFF.

This clone was detected ten times or more. This chain joins TRBV7-2 and TRBJ1-5; D is uncertain. Germline lookup yields CDR1 SGHTA and CDR2 FQGNSA. V was clipped by 5 bases and J by 6 bases, with 17 bases between them. CDR3 length equals 15 residues. CDR3 in amino acids: CASSTAGFSGQPQHF. Here the CDR3 DNA reads TGTGCCAGCAGCACGGCGGGATTTTCTGGTCAGCCCCAGCATTTT.

The J gene is TRBJ2-7, the V gene TRBV5-4; the D gene is possibly TRBD1 (6 bases). V lost 2 bases, J lost 4 bases, and 13 bases lay in between. The germline V gene has CDR1 SGHNT and CDR2 YYREEE (reference sequence). The CDR3 spans 14 residues. CDR3 amino acids: CASSFGERGYEQYF. CDR3 DNA: TGTGCCAGCAGCTTCGGGGAGAGGGGGTACGAGCAGTACTTC.